This TCR beta chain was documented in a study of cytomegalovirus exposure and HLA in healthy donors. Study outcomes and limitations: HLA restriction was apparent for most CMV-associated TCR beta chains in a later analysis. A few chains tied to CMV proved CMV antigen-specific in vitro.

PCR was performed using 60 Vbeta and 13 Jbeta primers. Only in-frame clones appear in the TCRdb table, and some are missing; sequencing was by immunoSEQ multiplex PCR. The data contain more than 130,000 clones, around 78% of them singletons. Of note for this clone: What it binds is not known.

The sequenced material came from PBMCs. This receptor was identified in a male donor in good health and CMV-seronegative.

The CDR3 reads CASSLTGQSPYEQYF. The CDR3 nucleotides read TGTGCCAGCAGCCTGACAGGGCAGAGCCCCTACGAGCAGTACTTC. The chain employs TRBV5-5 and TRBJ2-7; 7 bases are a match to TRBD1. This CDR3 comprises 15 residues. V lost 4 bases and J lost 2; bases outside the gene matches: 9. Germline-derived CDR1 and CDR2 are SGHKS and YYEKEE (reference sequence).